This T cell receptor (beta chain) derives from a study of blood T cell repertoires in COVID-19. Study-level information: The study drew acute and convalescent COVID-19 samples from the United States, Italy and Spain. Sources were T cells, B-cell-depleted T cells, or PBMCs; the material itself was cDNA or gDNA.

The V and J ends lost 1 base and 6 bases, in that order; junction bases with no gene match: 4. The V gene's germline CDR1 is SGHRS and CDR2 YFSETQ. CDR3 length equals 15 residues. Source study methods: Nucleated cell counts were estimated from reference gene primer amplification. Sequenced by immunoSEQ multiplex PCR; TCRdb stores in-frame clones only, minus some. The V and J calls and clone size are taken from that table; D and trimming were inferred from the DNA. The sample has fewer than 350,000 clones, about nine tenths seen once; the top ten hold 1.5% to 2%. Two negative PCRs, clearance, or symptom resolution were required of recovered Cohort 3 donors.

The receptor was derived from a woman aged 40 to 55 who had recovered from COVID-19. V gene TRBV5-1 combines with J gene TRBJ2-2; 9 positions match TRBD1. The source material was PBMCs or T cells enriched from blood (not recorded which). CDR3 sequence: CASSLRDRASGELFF. CDR3 DNA: TGCGCCAGCAGCTTGCGGGACAGGGCTTCCGGGGAGCTGTTTTTT.